What follows describes a single T cell receptor (beta chain). Its antigen is not known. Germline CDR1 and CDR2: PRHDT and FYEKMQ (reference sequence). This CDR3 has 17 amino acids. The J segment lost 9 bases and the V segment lost 3 bases, leaving 11 bases of the junction unmatched. The sample is drawn from a study of cytomegalovirus exposure and HLA in healthy donors. The study's findings and limits: TRBV6-2, TRBV6-3 and some other V segments were unresolvable in 87-base-pair reads. 164 TCR beta chains were listed as cytomegalovirus-associated. After further analysis at a later stage, 16,951 TCR beta sequences were associated with HLA alleles at 0.05 false discovery rate.

Primers for the PCR totalled 60 Vbeta and 13 Jbeta. The protocol was immunoSEQ multiplex PCR, while the TCRdb copy is restricted to in-frame clones and leaves out a portion. The repertoire consists of approximately 170,000 clones, with over 80% occurring once and the leading ten covering 1.9%. The chain links TRBV13 to TRBJ2-3; 14 bases line up with TRBD2. Sequences were obtained from PBMCs. The TCR comes from a human donor in good health. This CDR3 reads CASSFSSGTSGGGTQYF. The CDR3 DNA sequence: TGTGCCAGCAGCTTCTCCTCCGGGACTAGCGGGGGAGGGACGCAGTATTTT. Full variable domain (remainder filled in from reference TRBV13 and TRBJ2-3): AAGVIQSPRHLIKEKRETATLKCYPIPRHDTVYWYQQGPGQDPQFLISFYEKMQSDKGSIPDRFSAQQFSDYHSELNMSSLELGDSALYFCASSFSSGTSGGGTQYFGPGTRLTVL.